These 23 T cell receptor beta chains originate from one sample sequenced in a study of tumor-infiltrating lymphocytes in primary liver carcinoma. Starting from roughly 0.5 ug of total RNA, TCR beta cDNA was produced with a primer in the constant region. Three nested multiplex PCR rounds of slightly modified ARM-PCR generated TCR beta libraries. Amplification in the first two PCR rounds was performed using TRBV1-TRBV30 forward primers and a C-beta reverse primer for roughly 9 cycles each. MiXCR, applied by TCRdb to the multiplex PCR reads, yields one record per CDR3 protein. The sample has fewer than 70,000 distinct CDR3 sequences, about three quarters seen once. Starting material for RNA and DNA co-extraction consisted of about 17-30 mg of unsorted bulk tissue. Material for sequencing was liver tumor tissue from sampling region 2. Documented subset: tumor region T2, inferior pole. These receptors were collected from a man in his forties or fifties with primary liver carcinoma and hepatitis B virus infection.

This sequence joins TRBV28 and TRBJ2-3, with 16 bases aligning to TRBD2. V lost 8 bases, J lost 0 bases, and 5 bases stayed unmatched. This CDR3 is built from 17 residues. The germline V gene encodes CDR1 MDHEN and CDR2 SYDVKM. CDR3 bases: TGTGCCAGCGCCGGGACTAGCGGGAGGGCTAGCACAGATACGCAGTATTTT. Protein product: CASAGTSGRASTDTQYF.

CDR3 in amino acids: CASSLQGRNEQFF. Here the CDR3 DNA reads TGTGCCAGCAGTCTACAGGGCCGTAATGAGCAGTTCTTC. This chain connects TRBV6-1 to TRBJ2-1, with a weak D call TRBD1 (6 bases). Germline V gene data show CDR1 as MNHNS and CDR2 as SASEGT. This CDR3 has 13 residues. With 5 bases removed from V and 7 bases from J, the gap between germline ends came to 12 bases.

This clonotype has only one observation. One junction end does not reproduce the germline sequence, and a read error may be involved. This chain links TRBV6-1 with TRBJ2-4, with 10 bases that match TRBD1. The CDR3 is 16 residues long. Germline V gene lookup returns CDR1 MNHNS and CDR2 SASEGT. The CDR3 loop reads CASRLGLGQGENIQNF. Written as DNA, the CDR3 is TGTGCCAGCAGGCTTGGGCTCGGACAGGGGGAAAACATCCAGAACTTC.

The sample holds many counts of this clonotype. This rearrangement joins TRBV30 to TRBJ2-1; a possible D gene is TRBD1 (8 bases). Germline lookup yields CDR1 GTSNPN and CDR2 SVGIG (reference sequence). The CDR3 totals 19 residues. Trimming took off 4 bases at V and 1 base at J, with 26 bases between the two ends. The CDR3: CAWNLGRGPGRESYNEQFF. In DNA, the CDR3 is TGTGCCTGGAATCTCGGCAGGGGGCCGGGGCGGGAGTCCTACAATGAGCAGTTCTTC.

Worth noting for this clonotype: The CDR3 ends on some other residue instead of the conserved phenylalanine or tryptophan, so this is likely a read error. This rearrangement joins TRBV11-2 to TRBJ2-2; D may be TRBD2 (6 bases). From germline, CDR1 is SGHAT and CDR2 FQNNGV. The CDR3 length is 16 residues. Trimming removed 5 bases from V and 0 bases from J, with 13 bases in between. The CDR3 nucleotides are TGTGCCAGCAGCAGGCTCAGGAGGGCGAACACCGGGGAGCTGTTTTTA. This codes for CASSRLRRANTGELFL.

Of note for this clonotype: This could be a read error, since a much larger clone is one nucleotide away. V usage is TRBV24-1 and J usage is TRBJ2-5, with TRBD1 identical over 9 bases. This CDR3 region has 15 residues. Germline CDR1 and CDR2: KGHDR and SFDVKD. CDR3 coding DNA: TGTGTCACCAGTGGTTGGACAGGGGACCAAGAGACCCAGTACTTC. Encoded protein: CVTSGWTGDQETQYF.

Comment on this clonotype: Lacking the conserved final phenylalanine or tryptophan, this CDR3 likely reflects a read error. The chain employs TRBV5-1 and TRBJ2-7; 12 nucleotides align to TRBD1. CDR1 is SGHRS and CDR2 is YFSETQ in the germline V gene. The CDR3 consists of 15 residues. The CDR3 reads CPGSLRDRGLYEQYL. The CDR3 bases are TGCCCCGGCAGCTTAAGGGACAGGGGGCTGTACGAGCAGTACCTC.

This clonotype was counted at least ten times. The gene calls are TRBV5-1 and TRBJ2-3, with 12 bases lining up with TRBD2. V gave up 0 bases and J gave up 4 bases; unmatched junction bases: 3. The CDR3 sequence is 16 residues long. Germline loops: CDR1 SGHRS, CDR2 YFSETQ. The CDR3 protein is CASSLVTSGSADTQYF. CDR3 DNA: TGCGCCAGCAGCTTGGTGACTAGCGGGAGCGCAGATACGCAGTATTTT.

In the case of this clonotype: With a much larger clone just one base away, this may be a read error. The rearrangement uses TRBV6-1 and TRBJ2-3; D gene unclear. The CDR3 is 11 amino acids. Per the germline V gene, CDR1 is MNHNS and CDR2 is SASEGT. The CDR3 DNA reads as TGTGCCAGTCGCCTTACAGATAAGCAGTATTTT. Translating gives CASRLTDKQYF.

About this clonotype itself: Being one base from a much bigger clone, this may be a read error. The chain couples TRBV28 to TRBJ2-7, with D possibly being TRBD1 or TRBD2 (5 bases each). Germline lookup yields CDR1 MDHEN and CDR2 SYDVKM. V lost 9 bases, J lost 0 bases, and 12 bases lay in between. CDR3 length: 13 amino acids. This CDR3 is CARTWDASYEQYF. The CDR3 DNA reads TGTGCCAGAACCTGGGACGCCTCCTACGAGCAGTACTTC.

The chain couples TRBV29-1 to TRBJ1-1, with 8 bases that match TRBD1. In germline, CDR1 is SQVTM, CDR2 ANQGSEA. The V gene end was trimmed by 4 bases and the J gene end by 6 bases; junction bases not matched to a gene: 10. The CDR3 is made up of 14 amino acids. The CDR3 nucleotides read TGCAGCGTTGCAAGACAGGGGTCTAACTCTGAAGCTTTCTTT. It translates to CSVARQGSNSEAFF.

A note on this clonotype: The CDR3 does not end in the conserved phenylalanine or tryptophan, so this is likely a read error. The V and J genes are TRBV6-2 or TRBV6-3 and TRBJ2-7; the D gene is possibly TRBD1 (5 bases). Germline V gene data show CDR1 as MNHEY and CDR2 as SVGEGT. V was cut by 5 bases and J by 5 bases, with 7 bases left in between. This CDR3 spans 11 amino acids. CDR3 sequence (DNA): TGTGCCAGCAGTACCAGGGACGAGCAGTACCTC. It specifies CASSTRDEQYL.

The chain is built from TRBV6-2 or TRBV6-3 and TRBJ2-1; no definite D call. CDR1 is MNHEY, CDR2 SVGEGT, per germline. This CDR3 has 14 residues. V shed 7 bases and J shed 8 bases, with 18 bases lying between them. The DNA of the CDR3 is TGTGCCAGCAATGGGCTTACCCCATGGGATGAGCAGTTCTTC. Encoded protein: CASNGLTPWDEQFF.

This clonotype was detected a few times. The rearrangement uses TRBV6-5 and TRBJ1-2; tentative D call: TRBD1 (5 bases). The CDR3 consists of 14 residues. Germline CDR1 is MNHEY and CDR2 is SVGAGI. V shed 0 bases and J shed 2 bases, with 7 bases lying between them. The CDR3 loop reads CASSYSEGNYGYTF. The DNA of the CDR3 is TGTGCCAGCAGTTACTCGGAGGGGAACTATGGCTACACCTTC.

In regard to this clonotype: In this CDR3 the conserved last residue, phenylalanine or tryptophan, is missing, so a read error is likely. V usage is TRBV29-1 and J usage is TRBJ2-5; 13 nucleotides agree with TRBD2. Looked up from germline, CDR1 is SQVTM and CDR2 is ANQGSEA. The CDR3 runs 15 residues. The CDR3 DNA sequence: TGCAGCGTTCGGACTAGCGGGAGTTGGGCAGAGATCCAGTACTTA. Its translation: CSVRTSGSWAEIQYL.

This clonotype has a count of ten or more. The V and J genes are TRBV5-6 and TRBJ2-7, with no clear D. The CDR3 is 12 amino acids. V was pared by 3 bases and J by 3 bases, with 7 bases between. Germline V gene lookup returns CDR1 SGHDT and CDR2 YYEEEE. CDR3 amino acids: CASSSAGYEQYF. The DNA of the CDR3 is TGTGCCAGCAGCTCTGCAGGCTACGAGCAGTACTTC.

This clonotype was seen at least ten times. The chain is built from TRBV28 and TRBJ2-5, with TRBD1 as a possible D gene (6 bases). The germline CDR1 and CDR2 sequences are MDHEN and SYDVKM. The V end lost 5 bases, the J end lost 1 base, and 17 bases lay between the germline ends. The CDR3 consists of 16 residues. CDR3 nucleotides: TGTGCCAGCAGTCCTTACTCAGGGGCCGTCCAAGAGACCCAGTACTTC. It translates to CASSPYSGAVQETQYF.

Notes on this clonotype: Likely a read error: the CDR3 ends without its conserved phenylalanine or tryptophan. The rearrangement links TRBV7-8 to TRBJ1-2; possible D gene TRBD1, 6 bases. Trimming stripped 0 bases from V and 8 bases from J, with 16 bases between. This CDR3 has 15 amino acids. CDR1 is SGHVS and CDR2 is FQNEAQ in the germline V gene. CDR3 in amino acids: CASSLARAGGGGYTL. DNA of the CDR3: TGTGCCAGCAGCTTAGCGCGAGCGGGGGGCGGAGGCTACACCCTC.

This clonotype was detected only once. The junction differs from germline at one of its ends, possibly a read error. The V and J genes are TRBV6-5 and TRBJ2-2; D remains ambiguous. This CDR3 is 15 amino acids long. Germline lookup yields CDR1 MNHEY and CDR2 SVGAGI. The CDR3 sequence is CANSYSLGPDGELFF. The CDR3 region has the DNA TGTGCCAACAGTTACTCCCTAGGGCCGGACGGGGAGCTGTTTTTT.

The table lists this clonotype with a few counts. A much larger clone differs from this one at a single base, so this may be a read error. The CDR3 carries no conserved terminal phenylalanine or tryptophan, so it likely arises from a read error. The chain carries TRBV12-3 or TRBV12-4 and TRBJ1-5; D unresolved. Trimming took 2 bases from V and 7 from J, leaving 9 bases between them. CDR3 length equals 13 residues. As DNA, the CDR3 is TGTGCCAGCAGTTTAAGTGGGGTACAGCCCCAGCATTCT. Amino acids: CASSLSGVQPQHS.

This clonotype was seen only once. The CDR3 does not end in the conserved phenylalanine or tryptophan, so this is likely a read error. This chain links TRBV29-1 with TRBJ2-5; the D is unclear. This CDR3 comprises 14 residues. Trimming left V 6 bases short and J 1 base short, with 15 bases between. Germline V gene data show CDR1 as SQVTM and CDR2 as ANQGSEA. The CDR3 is CSVEFPAAQETQYL. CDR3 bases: TGCAGCGTCGAATTCCCAGCCGCCCAAGAGACCCAGTACCTC.

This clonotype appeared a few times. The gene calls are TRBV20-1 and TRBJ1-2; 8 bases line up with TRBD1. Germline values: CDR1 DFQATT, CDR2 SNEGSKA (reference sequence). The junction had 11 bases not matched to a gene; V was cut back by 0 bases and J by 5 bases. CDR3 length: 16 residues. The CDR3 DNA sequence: TGCAGTGCTAGAGACCGGGACAGGCTTTTTCCTTATGGCTACACCTTC. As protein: CSARDRDRLFPYGYTF.

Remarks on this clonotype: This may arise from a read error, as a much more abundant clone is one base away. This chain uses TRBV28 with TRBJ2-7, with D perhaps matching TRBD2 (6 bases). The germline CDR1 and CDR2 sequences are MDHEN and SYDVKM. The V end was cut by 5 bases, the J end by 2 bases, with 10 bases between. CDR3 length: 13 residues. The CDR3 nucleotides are TGTGCCAGCAGTAGGGAGGAGCCCTACGAGCAGTACTTC. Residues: CASSREEPYEQYF.